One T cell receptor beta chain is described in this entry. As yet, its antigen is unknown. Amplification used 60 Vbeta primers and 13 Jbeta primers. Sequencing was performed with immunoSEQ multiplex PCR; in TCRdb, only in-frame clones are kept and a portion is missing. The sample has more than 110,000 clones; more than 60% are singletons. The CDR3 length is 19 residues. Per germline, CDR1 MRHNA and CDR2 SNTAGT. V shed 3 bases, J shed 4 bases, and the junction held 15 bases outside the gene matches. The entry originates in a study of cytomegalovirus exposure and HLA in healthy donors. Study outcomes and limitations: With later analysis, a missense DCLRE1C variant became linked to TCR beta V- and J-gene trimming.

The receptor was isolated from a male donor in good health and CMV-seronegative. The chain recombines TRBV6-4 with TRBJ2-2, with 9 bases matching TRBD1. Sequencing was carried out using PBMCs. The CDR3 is CASSEYRLRQGVPTGELFF. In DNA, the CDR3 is TGTGCCAGCAGTGAATACCGCCTAAGACAGGGGGTTCCCACCGGGGAGCTGTTTTTT.